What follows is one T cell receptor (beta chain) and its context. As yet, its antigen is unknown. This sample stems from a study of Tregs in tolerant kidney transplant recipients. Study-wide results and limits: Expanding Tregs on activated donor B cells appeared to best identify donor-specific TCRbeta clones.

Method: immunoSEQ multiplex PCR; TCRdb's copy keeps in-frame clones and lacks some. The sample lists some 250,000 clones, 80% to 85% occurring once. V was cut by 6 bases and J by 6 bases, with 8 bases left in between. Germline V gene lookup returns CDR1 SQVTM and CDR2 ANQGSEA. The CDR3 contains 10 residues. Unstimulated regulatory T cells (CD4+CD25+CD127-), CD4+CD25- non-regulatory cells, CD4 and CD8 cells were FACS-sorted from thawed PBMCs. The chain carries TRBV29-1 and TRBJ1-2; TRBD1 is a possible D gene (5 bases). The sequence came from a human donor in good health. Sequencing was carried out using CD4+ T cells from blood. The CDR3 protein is CSVDSDGYTF. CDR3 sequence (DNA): TGCAGCGTCGACAGTGATGGCTACACCTTC.